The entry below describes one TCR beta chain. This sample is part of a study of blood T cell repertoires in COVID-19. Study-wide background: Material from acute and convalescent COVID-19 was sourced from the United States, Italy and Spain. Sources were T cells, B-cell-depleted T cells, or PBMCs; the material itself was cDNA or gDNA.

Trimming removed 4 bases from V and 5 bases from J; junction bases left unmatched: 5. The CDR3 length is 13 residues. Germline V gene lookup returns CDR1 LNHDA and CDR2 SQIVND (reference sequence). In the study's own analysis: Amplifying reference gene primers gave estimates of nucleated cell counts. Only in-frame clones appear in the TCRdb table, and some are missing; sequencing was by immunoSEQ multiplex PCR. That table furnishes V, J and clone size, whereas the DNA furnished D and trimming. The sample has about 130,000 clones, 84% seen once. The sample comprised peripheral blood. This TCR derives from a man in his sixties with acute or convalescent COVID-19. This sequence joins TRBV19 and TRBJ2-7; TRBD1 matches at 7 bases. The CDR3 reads CASSTTGVHEQYF. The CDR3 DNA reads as TGTGCCAGTAGTACCACAGGGGTGCACGAGCAGTACTTC.